This T cell receptor (beta chain) was documented in a study of blood T cell dynamics during melanoma immunotherapy. In the study overall: Patients with metastatic melanoma got pembrolizumab or nivolumab-ipilimumab as first-line care.

Noted time point: pre-treatment baseline. At 12 weeks after first infusion, RECIST 1.1 defined response for most patients. DNA loading was fixed at roughly 360 ng for all bulk PBMC samples. Produced via immunoSEQ multiplex PCR; TCRdb's table is partial and in-frame only. The sample gives approximately 9,600 clones, approximately 90% of which show up once; about 9.4% is in the top ten. This TCR was recovered from a human donor with melanoma. Sequenced material: blood, taken from a patient treated with checkpoint blockade.

CDR3 in amino acids: CASRSSLAGPKTQYF. Here the CDR3 DNA reads TGTGCCAGTAGATCCTCCTTAGCGGGACCAAAGACCCAGTACTTC. The chain combines TRBV19 with TRBJ2-5; TRBD2 agrees at 8 bases. The CDR3 has 15 amino acids. CDR1 is LNHDA, CDR2 SQIVND, per germline (reference sequence). V dropped 6 bases and J dropped 6; count of bases not matched to a gene: 12.